This T cell receptor beta chain comes out of a study of blood T cells in healthy people across ages. A second PCR of roughly 6 to 12 cycles used a sample-barcoded 5' primer and a J-beta primer mix. TCRdb recomputed calls from the 5' RACE reads with MiXCR, one row per CDR3 protein. The table lists around 1,000,000 distinct CDR3 sequences, around two fifths of them singletons. PBMCs were isolated at a quantity of at least 7 million per sample. This clonotype was seen just once. What it binds is not known. CDR3 size: 15 residues. The germline gives CDR1 MNHEY, CDR2 SMNVEV (reference sequence). V lost 5 bases and J lost 0; bases outside the gene matches: 6. Findings and limits, study-wide: It was found that TCR beta diversity correlated strongly with the percentage of naive T cells. While age rose, TCR beta diversity per million T cells dropped in a roughly linear way. There was no known CMV status for donors, so expanded clonotype changes were possibly confounded.

This clonotype was obtained from a man between 18 and 35 years old in good health. Sequenced material: blood. This sequence joins TRBV27 and TRBJ2-7, with 8 nucleotides matching TRBD1. The CDR3 region has the DNA TGTGCCAGCAGTACCGGACAGGGCCTCTCCTACGAGCAGTACTTC. Protein product: CASSTGQGLSYEQYF.